This T cell receptor beta chain came from a study of cytomegalovirus exposure and HLA in healthy donors. Separate from the roughly 630-subject first cohort was the approximately 110-subject validation cohort, to which the donors belonged. A word on this clone: The target antigen is unknown.

CDR3 size: 15 residues. Deletions cut 2 bases from V and 8 bases from J, with 15 bases between. The V gene's germline CDR1 is MNHEY and CDR2 SMNVEV (reference sequence). General observations from the study: According to the study, roughly 180 TCR beta chains were cytomegalovirus-associated.

Clones were sequenced by immunoSEQ multiplex PCR, and TCRdb holds only the in-frame ones, with some missing. The sample contains around 160,000 clones, around four fifths of which appear only once. The chain has TRBV27 and TRBJ1-4; weak D call: TRBD1 (5 bases). Material: PBMCs. The sequence was obtained from a man between 25 and 39 years old in good health and CMV-seropositive. This CDR3 reads CASSLRGAGYEKLFF. The CDR3 nucleotides read TGTGCCAGCAGTTTACGCGGGGCTGGTTACGAAAAACTGTTTTTT.